This TCR beta chain was sequenced for a study of early T cells in non-severe SARS-CoV-2 infection. Study in general: Alpha and beta chains were unpaired, from unsorted whole-blood bulk RNA.

Concerning this clonotype: The antigen is not known.

After removal of 2 bases from V and 2 bases from J, the junction contained 5 bases not matched to a gene. Germline V gene lookup returns CDR1 SGHTA and CDR2 FQGTGA. This CDR3 contains 15 residues. Individual cDNA molecules received unique molecular identifiers. From the 5' RACE reads, TCRdb called clonotypes with MiXCR, one entry per CDR3 protein. The sample has around 70,000 distinct CDR3 sequences; less than 9.5% are singletons. General study results and limits: VDJdb matching skewed toward anti-spike CD8 responses, missing private and CD4 specificities.

The V call is TRBV7-3, the J call TRBJ2-5, with 7 bases aligning to TRBD1. This receptor was taken from an adult who was a healthcare worker with PCR-confirmed SARS-CoV-2 infection or an uninfected control (not recorded which). Sequencing was carried out using whole blood. The CDR3 DNA reads TGTGCCAGCAGCTTAGCCCTGGGACAGCAAGAGACCCAGTACTTC. It codes for CASSLALGQQETQYF.